These 32 T cell receptor beta chains share one sample of origin, sequenced in a study of human T cells and chemical hapten exposure. Time point of the sample: patch test 1, 2 weeks after DPC sensitization. Described treatment: therapeutic diphenylcyclopropenone sensitization with weekly scalp DPC. TCRdb processed the RACE reads anew with MiXCR; each CDR3 protein has one entry. Counted here are approximately 100,000 distinct CDR3 sequences, roughly 11% occurring once; the ten biggest clones make up roughly 3.3%. Sequences were derived from whole blood, sampled in connection with sensitization to the hapten diphenylcyclopropenone (DPC). Receptors were obtained from a woman in her thirties or forties with alopecia areata. Some clones in this sample may be carry-over from other donors' samples.

This clonotype was seen many times. The chain carries TRBV29-1 and TRBJ2-1; no firm D call. Trimming removed 8 bases at V and 1 base at J, with 6 bases between. Germline values: CDR1 SQVTM, CDR2 ANQGSEA. CDR3 length: 11 residues. The DNA for the CDR3 is TGCAGCTCGCTGTCCTACAATGAGCAGTTCTTC. Translating it yields CSSLSYNEQFF.

In this sample, this clonotype turned up a few times. This rearrangement joins TRBV6-2 or TRBV6-3 to TRBJ2-7, with 8 bases aligning to TRBD1. This CDR3 spans 19 amino acids. V dropped 6 bases and J dropped 0; count of bases not matched to a gene: 19. Germline lookup yields CDR1 MNHEY and CDR2 SVGEGT. CDR3 coding DNA: TGTGCCAGCAGCCCGTCCCCCCGGGACAGGACCAGAAGCTCCTACGAGCAGTACTTC. Translating gives CASSPSPRDRTRSSYEQYF.

This clonotype was detected many times. This chain joins TRBV29-1 and TRBJ2-7; D is perhaps TRBD1 or TRBD2 (5 bases each). Germline CDR1 is SQVTM and CDR2 is ANQGSEA. There are 14 residues in the CDR3. The V gene lost 0 bases and the J gene lost 2 bases, with 11 bases spanning the gap. The CDR3 protein is CSVEDQGETYEQYF. In nucleotides, the CDR3 is TGCAGCGTTGAAGATCAAGGGGAGACCTACGAGCAGTACTTC.

This clonotype was counted a few times. The rearrangement links TRBV5-4 to TRBJ2-3; 8 bases agree with TRBD2. Germline V lookup: CDR1 SGHNT, CDR2 YYREEE (reference sequence). J was trimmed by 5 bases and V by 4 bases; bases with no gene match: 9. The CDR3 runs to 15 residues. In DNA form, the CDR3 reads TGTGCCAGCAGCCCCCAGACTAGCGTTAAAGATACGCAGTATTTT. It specifies CASSPQTSVKDTQYF.

The rearrangement links TRBV7-2 to TRBJ2-7; D possibly corresponds to TRBD1 (6 bases). This CDR3 has 14 amino acids. The germline gives CDR1 SGHTA, CDR2 FQGNSA. Trimming left V 5 bases short and J 3 bases short, with 14 bases between. CDR3 protein: CASSQGRGGYEQYF. The DNA for the CDR3 is TGTGCCAGCAGCCAGGGGCGTGGGGGCTACGAGCAGTACTTC.

This clonotype was detected a few times. The chain couples TRBV6-5 to TRBJ2-7; no clear D. The CDR3 is 15 amino acids. Trimming cost V 2 bases and J 0 bases, with 11 bases left between them. Per germline, CDR1 MNHEY and CDR2 SVGAGI. The CDR3 here is CASSYDPGSSYEQYF. The DNA for the CDR3 is TGTGCCAGCAGTTACGATCCCGGGTCCTCCTACGAGCAGTACTTC.

This clonotype came up many times. The chain couples TRBV29-1 to TRBJ2-2; 11 positions match TRBD2. Germline V gene lookup returns CDR1 SQVTM and CDR2 ANQGSEA. With V trimmed by 4 bases and J by 6 bases, 7 bases remained unmatched. There are 15 residues in the CDR3. CDR3 region: CSVAVLAGVSGELFF. The CDR3 nucleotides are TGCAGCGTTGCGGTACTAGCGGGAGTTTCCGGGGAGCTGTTTTTT.

In its sample, this clonotype was seen a few times. The genes are TRBV9 and TRBJ2-1; TRBD2 matches 8 bases. Germline CDR1 SGDLS, CDR2 YYNGEE. CDR3 length: 14 amino acids. After removal of 2 bases from V and 10 bases from J, the junction contained 8 bases not matched to a gene. The CDR3 DNA reads as TGTGCCAGCAGCGTTACAGGGTTAGCGGGGGAGCAGTTCTTC. This codes for CASSVTGLAGEQFF.

This clonotype came up many times. The chain combines TRBV7-8 with TRBJ2-7; the D is unclear. V dropped 4 bases and J dropped 3 bases, with 19 bases sitting between them. The length of the CDR3 is 16 residues. Per the germline V gene, CDR1 is SGHVS and CDR2 is FQNEAQ. CDR3 DNA sequence: TGTGCCAGCAGCTCACCTCCCGGCAGGCCCAACTACGAGCAGTACTTC. It specifies CASSSPPGRPNYEQYF.

This clonotype was counted many times. The chain has TRBV19 and TRBJ1-5; D not resolved. CDR1 and CDR2 from the germline V gene are LNHDA and SQIVND (reference sequence). The CDR3 totals 14 residues. The germline V and J ends were trimmed by 10 bases and 1 base, with 14 bases remaining between them. Written as DNA, the CDR3 is TGTGCCACACGAACCGTGGGAAGCAATCAGCCCCAGCATTTT. Protein sequence: CATRTVGSNQPQHF. The variable domain in full, completed from reference TRBV19 and TRBJ1-5, reads DGGITQSPKYLFRKEGQNVTLSCEQNLNHDAMYWYRQDPGQGLRLIYYSQIVNDFQKGDIAEGYSVSREKKESFPLTVTSAQKNPTAFYLCATRTVGSNQPQHFGDGTRLSIL.

This clonotype was counted at least ten times. This sequence joins TRBV5-8 and TRBJ1-1; D perhaps matches TRBD1 (6 bases). The CDR3 has 13 residues. Germline V gene data show CDR1 as SGHTS and CDR2 as YDEGEE. With 5 bases removed from V and 1 base from J, the gap between germline ends came to 9 bases. Written as DNA, the CDR3 is TGTGCCAGCAGATGGGGGGCGAACACTGAAGCTTTCTTT. Translation gives CASRWGANTEAFF.

This clonotype has a count of ten or more. The chain joins TRBV24-1 to TRBJ1-2; 9 bases match TRBD1. The CDR3 is 12 residues long. With 4 bases clipped from V and 13 bases from J, the junction kept 6 bases outside the gene matches. Germline values: CDR1 KGHDR, CDR2 SFDVKD. DNA of the CDR3: TGTGCCACCAGTGACCCGGACAGGGGATTCACCTTC. It translates to CATSDPDRGFTF.

This clonotype was picked up many times. The chain combines TRBV6-2 or TRBV6-3 with TRBJ2-1; possibly TRBD2 for D (7 bases). The ends were cut back, 4 bases at V and 4 bases at J, with 14 bases in the middle. Germline-derived CDR1 and CDR2 are MNHEY and SVGEGT. This CDR3 is 15 amino acids long. The CDR3 DNA follows: TGTGCCAGCAGTTGGTTACGGGGGGCTTACAATGAGCAGTTCTTC. This codes for CASSWLRGAYNEQFF.

This clonotype was observed many times. The chain has TRBV7-8 and TRBJ1-6; D uncertain. The V end was cut by 5 bases, the J end by 2 bases, with 13 bases between. CDR1 and CDR2 from the germline V gene are SGHVS and FQNEAQ. The CDR3 runs to 16 residues. The CDR3 DNA sequence: TGTGCCAGCAGCCCCCTGGGGAAAACCTATAATTCACCCCTCCACTTT. Its protein product is CASSPLGKTYNSPLHF.

The sample holds a few counts of this clonotype. The rearrangement joins TRBV4-3 to TRBJ1-2; 8 nucleotides match TRBD1. V was clipped by 4 bases and J by 5 bases; unmatched bases: 0. The CDR3 is 12 residues long. Germline lookup yields CDR1 LGHNA and CDR2 YSLEER. CDR3 sequence reads: CASSRTGYGYTF. Here the CDR3 DNA reads TGCGCCAGCAGCCGGACAGGGTATGGCTACACCTTC.

Ten or more counts support this clonotype. The genes are TRBV12-3 or TRBV12-4 and TRBJ1-1; possibly TRBD1 for D (6 bases). The length of the CDR3 is 16 residues. Trimming cost V 6 bases and J 4 bases, with 21 bases left between them. CDR3 residues: CASSYNLRGVSTEAFF. As DNA, the CDR3 is TGTGCCAGCAGCTATAACCTCAGGGGCGTGAGCACTGAAGCTTTCTTT.

This clonotype was seen a few times. CDR3: CASSLRVSGVGSNEQFF. The CDR3 nucleotides read TGTGCCAGCAGCTTACGTGTTAGCGGGGTAGGCAGCAATGAGCAGTTCTTC. The J gene is TRBJ2-1, the V gene TRBV7-2; 8 bases are shared with TRBD2. Germline CDR1 and CDR2: SGHTA and FQGNSA. The CDR3 length is 17 residues. V shed 2 bases, J shed 6 bases, and the junction held 12 bases outside the gene matches.

This clonotype was counted only a few times. V and J are TRBV6-5 and TRBJ1-3; the D is unclear. This CDR3 is 15 amino acids long. V was trimmed by 0 bases and J by 8 bases, leaving 14 bases between them. The V gene's germline CDR1 is MNHEY and CDR2 SVGAGI. This chain's CDR3 is CASSYSGSPRDTIYF. The CDR3 nucleotides read TGTGCCAGCAGTTACTCCGGCTCCCCCCGGGACACCATATATTTT.

The CDR3 reads CASSPRAGIIYNEQFF. The CDR3 DNA reads TGTGCCAGCAGCCCGCGAGCGGGCATCATCTACAATGAGCAGTTCTTC. This chain connects TRBV11-2 to TRBJ2-1; TRBD2 might be the D (6 bases). Between the trimmed V and J ends, which lost 5 bases and 3 bases, there was a span of 17 bases. Germline V CDR1 and CDR2: SGHAT, FQNNGV. This CDR3 spans 16 amino acids.

This clonotype was recorded many times. The chain employs TRBV29-1 and TRBJ2-4; 12 nucleotides agree with TRBD1. The ends lost 8 bases at V and 7 bases at J; junction bases unmatched: 9. Germline loops: CDR1 SQVTM, CDR2 ANQGSEA. The CDR3 loop spans 14 amino acids. The CDR3, as DNA: TGCAGCTACGGGGGACAGGGGGCAGGGAACATTCAGTACTTC. Translated: CSYGGQGAGNIQYF.

Many counts were recorded for this clonotype. The chain carries TRBV24-1 and TRBJ1-5; D gene ambiguous. The CDR3 covers 21 residues. CDR1 is KGHDR, CDR2 SFDVKD, per germline. V was pared by 0 bases and J by 0 bases, with 23 bases between. The CDR3 DNA reads TGTGCCACCAGTGATTTGCTAGGCAGGTTTCCCCCTCTTCATAGCAATCAGCCCCAGCATTTT. This sequence encodes CATSDLLGRFPPLHSNQPQHF.

This clonotype was seen ten or more times. The genes are TRBV20-1 and TRBJ2-5, with 14 bases identical to TRBD2. The CDR3 is 15 residues long. After removal of 3 bases from V and 4 bases from J, the junction contained 4 bases not matched to a gene. In germline, CDR1 is DFQATT, CDR2 SNEGSKA (reference sequence). CDR3 amino acids: CSARTSGRARETQYF. CDR3 nucleotides: TGCAGTGCTAGGACTAGCGGGAGGGCCCGAGAGACCCAGTACTTC.

At least ten counts were recorded for this clonotype. The rearrangement links TRBV4-3 to TRBJ2-3; 9 bases are a match to TRBD2. With V trimmed by 3 bases and J by 0 bases, 7 bases remained unmatched. The CDR3 covers 17 residues. CDR1 and CDR2 (germline): LGHNA, YSLEER. This CDR3 reads CASSHTLAGTSTDTQYF. The CDR3 nucleotides are TGCGCCAGCAGCCATACTCTAGCGGGGACTAGCACAGATACGCAGTATTTT.

The chain joins TRBV2 to TRBJ2-1; D is unclear. CDR1 and CDR2 (germline): SNHLY, FYNNEI. Trimming stripped 7 bases from V and 0 bases from J, with 10 bases between. The CDR3 runs to 14 residues. The CDR3 is CASIRPSSYNEQFF. The CDR3 DNA reads TGTGCCAGCATTCGGCCGAGCTCCTACAATGAGCAGTTCTTC. The full variable domain, completed using reference TRBV2 and TRBJ2-1, is EPEVTQTPSHQVTQMGQEVILRCVPISNHLYFYWYRQILGQKVEFLVSFYNNEISEKSEIFDDQFSVERPDGSNFTLKIRSTKLEDSAMYFCASIRPSSYNEQFFGPGTRLTVL.

This clonotype was seen at least ten times. The chain combines TRBV28 with TRBJ2-1; 9 bases line up with TRBD2. Germline loops: CDR1 MDHEN, CDR2 SYDVKM. The CDR3 runs 15 residues. V dropped 2 bases and J dropped 10; count of bases not matched to a gene: 9. The CDR3 loop is CASSLAGGPLAEQFF. In nucleotides, the CDR3 is TGTGCCAGCAGTTTAGCGGGAGGGCCCTTAGCCGAGCAGTTCTTC.

V gene TRBV6-2 or TRBV6-3 combines with J gene TRBJ2-2; tentatively, D is TRBD1 or TRBD2 (7 bases each). The CDR3 sequence is 15 residues long. V was shortened by 8 bases and J by 4 bases, with 17 bases between the two germline ends. In germline, CDR1 is MNHEY, CDR2 SVGEGT. CDR3: CASGSGGASTGELFF. The CDR3 DNA follows: TGTGCCAGCGGTTCAGGGGGGGCCAGCACCGGGGAGCTGTTTTTT.

There are many counts of this clonotype. The CDR3 coding sequence is TGTGCCAGCTCACCTCAGGTGGCAGGACAAGAGACCCAGTACTTC. It specifies CASSPQVAGQETQYF. The rearrangement joins TRBV18 to TRBJ2-5; D gene unclear. This CDR3 has 15 amino acids. V gave up 3 bases and J gave up 2 bases, with 13 bases separating them. Germline assignment: CDR1 KGHSH and CDR2 LQKENI.

Many counts were recorded for this clonotype. The chain is built from TRBV27 and TRBJ2-1; a weak D match, TRBD1 (5 bases). The CDR3 loop spans 12 amino acids. Between the trimmed V and J ends, which lost 3 bases and 6 bases, there was a span of 6 bases. The germline gives CDR1 MNHEY, CDR2 SMNVEV (reference sequence). The DNA for the CDR3 is TGTGCCAGCAGTTTTGGGGCCAATGAGCAGTTCTTC. Its protein product is CASSFGANEQFF.

The chain links TRBV12-3 or TRBV12-4 to TRBJ1-3, with no clear D. The CDR3 covers 13 residues. Trimming removed 7 bases from V and 4 bases from J, with 11 bases in between. The CDR3 DNA reads TGTGCCAGCAATGAGGGAGCCGGAAACACCATATATTTT. This encodes CASNEGAGNTIYF.

This clonotype was counted only a few times. The genes are TRBV12-3 or TRBV12-4 and TRBJ1-1; no firm D call. V was shortened by 4 bases and J by 3 bases, with 9 bases between the two germline ends. The CDR3 length is 13 residues. CDR3 DNA sequence: TGTGCCAGCAGTTCCTACATGGACACTGAAGCTTTCTTT. This codes for CASSSYMDTEAFF.

This clonotype turned up a few times. The rearrangement uses TRBV6-2 or TRBV6-3 and TRBJ2-1; D is unclear. The CDR3 consists of 13 residues. V lost 7 bases to trimming and J lost 3 bases, with 10 bases between them. Germline CDR1 reads MNHEY; CDR2 reads SVGEGT. The DNA for the CDR3 is TGTGCCAGCAAGGAGACGGTCTACAATGAGCAGTTCTTC. It yields the protein CASKETVYNEQFF.

This clonotype was counted many times. The chain is built from TRBV7-6 and TRBJ2-5, with 9 bases aligning to TRBD1. V lost 4 bases, J lost 7 bases, and 7 bases stayed unmatched. Germline CDR1 is SGHVS and CDR2 is FNYEAQ. The CDR3 contains 14 residues. The CDR3 nucleotides read TGTGCCAGCAGCTACCCGGGACAGGGTATGACCCAGTACTTC. Its translation: CASSYPGQGMTQYF.